The sequence of this T cell receptor (beta chain) was determined in a study of control samples from healthy donors and cancer patients. The repertoire was sequenced with immunoSEQ multiplex PCR; TCRdb's copy has only in-frame clones and lacks some. The sample lists about 100,000 clones, about 82% occurring once. The CDR3 extends over 13 amino acids. V was cut by 3 bases and J by 2 bases, with 7 bases left in between. The gene calls are TRBV12-3 or TRBV12-4 and TRBJ1-2; D unclear. Material: blood. This receptor was identified in a man younger than 40 in good health. The CDR3 protein is CASSFIGNYGYTF. CDR3 coding DNA: TGTGCCAGCAGTTTCATAGGGAACTATGGCTACACCTTC.